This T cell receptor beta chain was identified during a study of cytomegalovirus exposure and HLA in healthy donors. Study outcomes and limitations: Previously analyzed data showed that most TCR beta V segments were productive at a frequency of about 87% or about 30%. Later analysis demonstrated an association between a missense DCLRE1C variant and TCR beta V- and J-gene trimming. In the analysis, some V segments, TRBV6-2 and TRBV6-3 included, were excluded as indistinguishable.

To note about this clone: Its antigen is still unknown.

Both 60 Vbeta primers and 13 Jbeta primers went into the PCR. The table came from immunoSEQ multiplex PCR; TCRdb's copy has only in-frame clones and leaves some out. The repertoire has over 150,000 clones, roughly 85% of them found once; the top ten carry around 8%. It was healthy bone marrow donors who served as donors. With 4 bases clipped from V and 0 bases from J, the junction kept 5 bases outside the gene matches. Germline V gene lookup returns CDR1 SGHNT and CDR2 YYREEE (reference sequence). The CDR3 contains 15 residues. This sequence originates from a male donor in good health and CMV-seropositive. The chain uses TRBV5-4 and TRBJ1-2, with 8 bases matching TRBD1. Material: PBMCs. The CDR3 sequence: CASSRSTGANYGYTF. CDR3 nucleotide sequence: TGTGCCAGCAGCCGTTCGACAGGGGCTAACTATGGCTACACCTTC.